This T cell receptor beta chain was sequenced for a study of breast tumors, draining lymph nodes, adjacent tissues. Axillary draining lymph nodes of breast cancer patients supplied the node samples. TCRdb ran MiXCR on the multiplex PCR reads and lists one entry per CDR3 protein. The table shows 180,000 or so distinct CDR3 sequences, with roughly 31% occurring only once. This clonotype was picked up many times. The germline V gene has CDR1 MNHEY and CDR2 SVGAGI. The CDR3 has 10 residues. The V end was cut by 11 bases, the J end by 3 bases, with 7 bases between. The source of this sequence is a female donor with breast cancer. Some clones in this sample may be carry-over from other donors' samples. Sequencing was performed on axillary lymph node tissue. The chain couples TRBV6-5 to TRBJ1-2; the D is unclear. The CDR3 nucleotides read TGTGCCGCCGGGTACTATGGCTACACCTTC. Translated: CAAGYYGYTF.